Below, one T cell receptor beta chain is given with its context. Its antigen is as yet unknown. The CDR3 sequence is 15 residues long. The germline V gene has CDR1 SGDLS and CDR2 YYNGEE. V dropped 2 bases and J dropped 6 bases, with 18 bases sitting between them. The method was immunoSEQ multiplex PCR; TCRdb's version includes in-frame clones alone and lacks a portion of them. The sample includes some 88,000 clones, 90% to 95% of them seen just once. This record comes from a study of T cell responses to AZD1222 COVID-19 vaccine. Study details: Second-dose groups at about 4 or about 12 weeks were pooled.

Findings and caveats of the study: Repertoire sampling happened only post peak T cell response. Seropositive AZD1222 recipients at baseline numbered only 6 or 7. Nearly half of unique spike-specific TCRs reportedly avoided B.1.351 and B.1.1.7 mutated regions.

Source: peripheral blood, taken on day 0 of AZD1222 vaccination. This receptor was identified in an adult in good health. The rearrangement joins TRBV9 to TRBJ2-7, with D possibly matching TRBD2 (6 bases). DNA for the CDR3: TGTGCCAGCAGCGTCCTAGCGAGTGGGGCCCTCGAGCAGTACTTC. Translation: CASSVLASGALEQYF.